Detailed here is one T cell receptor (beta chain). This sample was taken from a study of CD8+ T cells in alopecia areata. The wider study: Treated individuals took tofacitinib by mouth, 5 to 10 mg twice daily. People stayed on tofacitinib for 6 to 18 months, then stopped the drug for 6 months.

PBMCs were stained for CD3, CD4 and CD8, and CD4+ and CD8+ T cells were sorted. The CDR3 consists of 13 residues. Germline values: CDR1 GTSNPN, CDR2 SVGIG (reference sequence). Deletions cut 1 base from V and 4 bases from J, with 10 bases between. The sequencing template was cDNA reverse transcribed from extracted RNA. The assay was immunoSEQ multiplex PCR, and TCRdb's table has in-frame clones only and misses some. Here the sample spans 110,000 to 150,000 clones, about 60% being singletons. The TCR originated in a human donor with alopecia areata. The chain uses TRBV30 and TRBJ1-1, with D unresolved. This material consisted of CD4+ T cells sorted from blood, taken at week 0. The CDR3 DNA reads TGTGCCTGGAGTGATGGAGGGAGCACTGAAGCTTTCTTT. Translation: CAWSDGGSTEAFF.